The 5 T cell receptor beta chains below were found in one sample sequenced in a study of blood T cell repertoires in COVID-19. Clones were sequenced by immunoSEQ multiplex PCR, and TCRdb holds only the in-frame ones, with some missing. Of 140,000 to 150,000 clones listed, around 90% are singletons. The specimen sequenced was peripheral blood. These receptors originate from an older man with acute or convalescent COVID-19.

The J gene is TRBJ2-3, the V gene TRBV2, with 10 bases aligning to TRBD2. The CDR3 is 15 amino acids. The J segment lost 9 bases and the V segment lost 5 bases, leaving 11 bases of the junction unmatched. Per germline, CDR1 SNHLY and CDR2 FYNNEI. The CDR3: CASSPSGGPLGTQYF. The DNA for the CDR3 is TGTGCCAGCAGTCCTAGCGGGGGCCCCTTGGGAACGCAGTATTTT.

This chain links TRBV29-1 with TRBJ2-3; a weak D match, TRBD2 (6 bases). Trimming took off 2 bases at V and 0 bases at J, with 9 bases between the two ends. The CDR3 is made up of 14 amino acids. Germline V CDR1 and CDR2: SQVTM, ANQGSEA. The CDR3 nucleotides are TGCAGCGTTGAACCTAGCGCAAGCACAGATACGCAGTATTTT. Amino acid sequence: CSVEPSASTDTQYF.

The V and J genes are TRBV15 and TRBJ1-2, with TRBD1 identical over 12 bases. V lost 3 bases to trimming and J lost 4 bases; unmatched junction nucleotides: 12. The CDR3 length is 18 residues. Germline values: CDR1 LNHNV, CDR2 YYDKDF (reference sequence). CDR3: CATSRNSGQGALIYGYTF. CDR3 nucleotide sequence: TGTGCCACCAGCAGGAACTCGGGACAGGGGGCGCTTATCTATGGCTACACCTTC.

This clone was counted a single time. The V gene is TRBV19, the J gene TRBJ2-4; 7 bases are shared with TRBD1. The CDR3 spans 14 residues. V trimming: 5 bases; J trimming: 8 bases; junction bases outside the gene matches: 9. Germline V lookup: CDR1 LNHDA, CDR2 SQIVND (reference sequence). In nucleotides, the CDR3 is TGTGCCAGTAGTCTCCTTGGGGACAGTCACATTCAGTACTTC. Its translation: CASSLLGDSHIQYF.

The chain recombines TRBV5-5 with TRBJ1-6; TRBD1 matches at 9 bases. This CDR3 comprises 16 residues. Germline assignment: CDR1 SGHKS and CDR2 YYEKEE (reference sequence). J lost 8 bases, V lost 0 bases, and 6 bases had no gene match. The CDR3 region is CASSLALGQGYSPLHF. Written as DNA, the CDR3 is TGTGCCAGCAGCTTGGCTCTGGGACAGGGTTATTCACCCCTCCACTTT.